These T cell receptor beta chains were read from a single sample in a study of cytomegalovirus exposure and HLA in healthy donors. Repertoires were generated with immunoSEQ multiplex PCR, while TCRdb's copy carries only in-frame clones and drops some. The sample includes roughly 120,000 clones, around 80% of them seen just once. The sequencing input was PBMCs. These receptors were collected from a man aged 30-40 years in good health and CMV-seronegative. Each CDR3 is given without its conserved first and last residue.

CDR3 protein: ASSEAGTGGYEQY
V gene: TRBV6-1

CDR3 protein: ASSLSFRGDTEAF
V gene: TRBV5-6

CDR3 protein: SVEDPGTSGRETQY
V gene: TRBV29-1

CDR3 protein: ASSQGNRGYDGYT
V gene: TRBV4-1

CDR3 protein: ASSKSGTGGLNQPQH
V gene: TRBV28

CDR3 protein: ASTKARVAYT
V gene: TRBV6-1

CDR3 protein: ASSPVRGHYNEQF
V gene: TRBV7-3

CDR3 protein: ASSPGTGGLSEKLF
V gene: TRBV4-1

CDR3 protein: ASSQDFRGYSPLH
V gene: TRBV4-3

CDR3 protein: ASSRTGGLYQETQY
V gene: TRBV18

CDR3 protein: ASIEAGGTGSYEQY
V gene: TRBV28

CDR3 protein: ASSLGGAGGVDGYT
V gene: TRBV5-4

CDR3 protein: ASSWDRSSSPLH
V gene: TRBV11-2

CDR3 protein: ASSQEGQVLDGYT
V gene: TRBV4-3

CDR3 protein: ASSQDWGGSYNEQF
V gene: TRBV4-3

CDR3 protein: ASSPRLAASNEQF
V gene: TRBV7-2

CDR3 protein: ASSNTGVDTQY
V gene: TRBV7-2

CDR3 protein: ASSQDSRNTEAF
V gene: TRBV5-4

CDR3 protein: ASSPPPSGGDYNEQF
V gene: TRBV5-4

CDR3 protein: ASSQDGWRQGGEKLF
V gene: TRBV4-2

CDR3 protein: ASATLGSPFNEQF
V gene: TRBV9

CDR3 protein: ASSYSKVGQIYGYT
V gene: TRBV6-6

CDR3 protein: ASSSRTGGAAEAF
V gene: TRBV27

CDR3 protein: ASKGAYEQY
V gene: TRBV6-6

CDR3 protein: ASSQEVTQSGQPQH
V gene: TRBV4-2

CDR3 protein: ASSEQLGGGETQY
V gene: TRBV2

CDR3 protein: ASSLVPTGGSYEQY
V gene: TRBV5-5

CDR3 protein: ATSRDGGASSYEQY
V gene: TRBV15

CDR3 protein: ASSQEGVTAGGRTDTQY
V gene: TRBV4-2

CDR3 protein: ASSLSGGTLAGKETQY
V gene: TRBV7-3

CDR3 protein: ASSRGQSSYNEQF
V gene: TRBV6-5

CDR3 protein: ASSIGREADTQY
V gene: TRBV19

CDR3 protein: ASSLVKSGTGSYEQY
V gene: TRBV5-6

CDR3 protein: ASSPTPYNEQF
V gene: TRBV2

CDR3 protein: ASSFRDRGSEAF
V gene: TRBV7-2

CDR3 protein: ASRRQGVGEQY
V gene: TRBV28

CDR3 protein: ASSPFVARHEQY
V gene: TRBV7-2

CDR3 protein: ASSQDLGTSYEQY
V gene: TRBV4-3

CDR3 protein: SADRFIENGYT
V gene: TRBV29-1

CDR3 protein: ASSPRDRGNSPLH
V gene: TRBV7-2

CDR3 protein: ASKQGGYGYT
V gene: TRBV6-6

CDR3 protein: ASSGDNTDTQY
V gene: TRBV5-4

CDR3 protein: ASSYWHTSPGELF
V gene: TRBV6-5

CDR3 protein: ASSPTGPGELF
V gene: TRBV11-2

CDR3 protein: AWSVLAATQY
V gene: TRBV30

CDR3 protein: ASSQVGQGAFGYT
V gene: TRBV4-3

CDR3 protein: ASSLDSTGHSGANVLT
V gene: TRBV28

CDR3 protein: ASVLSGTSAYEQY
V gene: TRBV28

CDR3 protein: SSSLGAYEQY
V gene: TRBV7-9

CDR3 protein: ATLPMRAAYNEQF
V gene: TRBV27

CDR3 protein: ASSFLAGAAEQY
V gene: TRBV5-1

CDR3 protein: ASSDPGQGTDTQY
V gene: TRBV5-1

CDR3 protein: ASSSTGYRDEQY
V gene: TRBV5-1

CDR3 protein: ASSVGGEVLGEQF
V gene: TRBV9